The T cell receptor beta chain under discussion was sequenced for a study of STAT5B mutations in CD4+ large granular lymphocyte leukemia. Under the authors' procedure: The detection floor for productive clonotype frequency was 2.59 x 10-5. Libraries were prepared by immunoSEQ multiplex PCR; TCRdb keeps only in-frame clonotypes and omits some of them. V and J calls and clone size are copied from that table; D and trimming were computed from the DNA. The data contain tens of thousands of clones, around three quarters of them singletons. This clone appeared a single time. The target antigen is unknown. Findings of the study overall: Compared with healthy controls (2/35), patient top clones favored TRBV06 (8/27).

CDR1 is SEHNR and CDR2 is FQNEAQ in the germline V gene (reference sequence). V shed 2 bases and J shed 11 bases, with 13 bases lying between them. This CDR3 spans 13 amino acids. Controls came from buffy coats of healthy blood donors. The receptor was derived from a human donor in good health. This chain joins TRBV7-9 and TRBJ1-5, with D maybe TRBD1 (6 bases). Sequencing was done on a sample of CD4+ T cells from blood buffy coats. This CDR3 reads CASSLFPAGAQHF. DNA for the CDR3: TGTGCCAGCAGCTTATTTCCGGCAGGGGCCCAGCATTTT.